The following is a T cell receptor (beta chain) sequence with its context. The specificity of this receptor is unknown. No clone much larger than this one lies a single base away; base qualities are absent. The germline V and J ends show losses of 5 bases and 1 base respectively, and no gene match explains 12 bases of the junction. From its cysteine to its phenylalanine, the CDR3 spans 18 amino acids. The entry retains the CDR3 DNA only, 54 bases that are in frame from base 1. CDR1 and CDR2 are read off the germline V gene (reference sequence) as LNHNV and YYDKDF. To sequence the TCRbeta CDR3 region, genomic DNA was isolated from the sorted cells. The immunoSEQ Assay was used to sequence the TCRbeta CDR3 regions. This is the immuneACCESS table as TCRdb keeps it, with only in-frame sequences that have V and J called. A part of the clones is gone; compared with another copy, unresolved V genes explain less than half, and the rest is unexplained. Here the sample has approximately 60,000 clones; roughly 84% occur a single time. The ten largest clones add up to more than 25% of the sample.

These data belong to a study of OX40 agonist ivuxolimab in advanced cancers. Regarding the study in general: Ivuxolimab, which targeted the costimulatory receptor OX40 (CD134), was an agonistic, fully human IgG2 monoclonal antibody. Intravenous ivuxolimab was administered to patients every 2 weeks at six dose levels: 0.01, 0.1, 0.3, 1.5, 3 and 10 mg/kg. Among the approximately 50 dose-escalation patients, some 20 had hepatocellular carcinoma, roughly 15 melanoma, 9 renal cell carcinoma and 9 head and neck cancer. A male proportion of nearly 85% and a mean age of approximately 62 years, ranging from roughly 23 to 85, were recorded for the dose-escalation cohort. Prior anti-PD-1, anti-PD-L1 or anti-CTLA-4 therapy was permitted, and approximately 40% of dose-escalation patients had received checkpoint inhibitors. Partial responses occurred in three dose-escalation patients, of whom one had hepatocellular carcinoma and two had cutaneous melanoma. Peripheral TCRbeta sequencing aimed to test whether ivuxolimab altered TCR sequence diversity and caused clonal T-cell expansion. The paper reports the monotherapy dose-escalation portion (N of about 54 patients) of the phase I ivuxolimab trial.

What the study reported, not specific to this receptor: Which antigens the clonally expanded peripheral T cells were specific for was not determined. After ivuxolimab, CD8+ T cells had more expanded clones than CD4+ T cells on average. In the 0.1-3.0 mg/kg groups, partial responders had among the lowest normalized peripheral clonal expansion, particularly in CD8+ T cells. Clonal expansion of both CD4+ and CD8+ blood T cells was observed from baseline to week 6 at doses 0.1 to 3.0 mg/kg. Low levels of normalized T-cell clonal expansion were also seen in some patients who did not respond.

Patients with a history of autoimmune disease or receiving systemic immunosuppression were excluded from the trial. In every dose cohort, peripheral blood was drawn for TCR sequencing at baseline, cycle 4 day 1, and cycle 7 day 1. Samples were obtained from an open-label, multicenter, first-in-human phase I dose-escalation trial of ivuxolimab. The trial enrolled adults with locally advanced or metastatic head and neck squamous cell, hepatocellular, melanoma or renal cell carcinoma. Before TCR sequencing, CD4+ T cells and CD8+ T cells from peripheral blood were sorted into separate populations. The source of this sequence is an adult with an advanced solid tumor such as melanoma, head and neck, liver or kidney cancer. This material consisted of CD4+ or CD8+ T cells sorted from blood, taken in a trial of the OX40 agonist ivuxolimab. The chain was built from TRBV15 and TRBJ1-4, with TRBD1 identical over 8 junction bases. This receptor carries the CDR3 CATSPQTGTGGTNEKLFF. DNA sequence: TGTGCCACCAGCCCTCAAACCGGGACAGGTGGAACTAATGAAAAACTGTTTTTT. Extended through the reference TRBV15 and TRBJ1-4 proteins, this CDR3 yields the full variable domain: DAMVIQNPRYQVTQFGKPVTLSCSQTLNHNVMYWYQQKSSQAPKLLFHYYDKDFNNEADTPDNFQSRRPNTSFCFLDIRSPGLGDTAMYLCATSPQTGTGGTNEKLFFGSGTQLSVL.